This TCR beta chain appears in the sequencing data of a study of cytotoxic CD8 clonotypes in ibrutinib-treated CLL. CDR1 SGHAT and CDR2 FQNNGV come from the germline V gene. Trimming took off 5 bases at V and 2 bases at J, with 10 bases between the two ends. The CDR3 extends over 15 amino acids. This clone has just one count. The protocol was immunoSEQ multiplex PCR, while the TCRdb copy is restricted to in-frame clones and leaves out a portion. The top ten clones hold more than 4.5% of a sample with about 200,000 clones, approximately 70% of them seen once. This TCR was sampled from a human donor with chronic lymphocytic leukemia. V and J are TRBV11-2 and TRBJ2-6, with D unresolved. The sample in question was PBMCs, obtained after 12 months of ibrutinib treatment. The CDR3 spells CASSPRFTGANVLTF. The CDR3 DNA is TGTGCCAGCAGCCCCAGATTTACTGGGGCCAACGTCCTGACTTTC. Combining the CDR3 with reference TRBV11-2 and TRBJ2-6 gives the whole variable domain EAGVAQSPRYKIIEKRQSVAFWCNPISGHATLYWYQQILGQGPKLLIQFQNNGVVDDSQLPKDRFSAERLKGVDSTLKIQPAKLEDSAVYLCASSPRFTGANVLTFGAGSRLTVL.